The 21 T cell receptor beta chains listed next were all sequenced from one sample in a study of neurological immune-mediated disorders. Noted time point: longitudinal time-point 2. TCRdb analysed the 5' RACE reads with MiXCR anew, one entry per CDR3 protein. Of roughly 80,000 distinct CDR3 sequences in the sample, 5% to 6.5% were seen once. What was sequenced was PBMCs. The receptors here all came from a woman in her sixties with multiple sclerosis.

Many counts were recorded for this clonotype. Written as DNA, the CDR3 is TGTGCCACCAGTGCAGCGGGGGGGCCCAAGGAGCAGTTCTTC. As protein: CATSAAGGPKEQFF. The chain is built from TRBV24-1 and TRBJ2-1; 10 nucleotides match TRBD2. Germline CDR1 and CDR2: KGHDR and SFDVKD. The ends lost 5 bases at V and 10 bases at J; junction bases unmatched: 7. This CDR3 spans 14 amino acids.

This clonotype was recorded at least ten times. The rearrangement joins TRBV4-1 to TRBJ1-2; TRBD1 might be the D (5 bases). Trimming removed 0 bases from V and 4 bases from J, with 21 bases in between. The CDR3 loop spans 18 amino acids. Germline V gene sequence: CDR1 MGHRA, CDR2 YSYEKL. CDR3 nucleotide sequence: TGCGCCAGCAGCCAAGATCAAGGGTACGGGGCCCTCGCCTATGGCTACACCTTC. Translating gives CASSQDQGYGALAYGYTF.

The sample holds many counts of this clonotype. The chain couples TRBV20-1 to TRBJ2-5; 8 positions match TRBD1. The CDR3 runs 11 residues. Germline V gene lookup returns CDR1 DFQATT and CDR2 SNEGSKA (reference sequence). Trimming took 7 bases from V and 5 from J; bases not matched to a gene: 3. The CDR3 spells CSVRTGETQYF. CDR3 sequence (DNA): TGCAGTGTCAGGACAGGGGAGACCCAGTACTTC.

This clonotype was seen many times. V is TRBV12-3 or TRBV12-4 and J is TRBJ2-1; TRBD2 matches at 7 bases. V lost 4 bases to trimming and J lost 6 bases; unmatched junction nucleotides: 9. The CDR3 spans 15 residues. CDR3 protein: CASSYLAGVLNEQFF. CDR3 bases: TGTGCCAGCAGTTATCTGGCGGGGGTGCTCAATGAGCAGTTCTTC.

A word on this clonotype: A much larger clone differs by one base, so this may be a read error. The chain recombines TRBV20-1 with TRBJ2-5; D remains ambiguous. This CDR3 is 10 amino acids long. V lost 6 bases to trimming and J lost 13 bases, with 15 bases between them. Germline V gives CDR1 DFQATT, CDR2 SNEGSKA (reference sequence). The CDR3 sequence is CSASAVDRYF. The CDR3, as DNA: TGCAGTGCCTCGGCGGTGGACCGGTACTTC.

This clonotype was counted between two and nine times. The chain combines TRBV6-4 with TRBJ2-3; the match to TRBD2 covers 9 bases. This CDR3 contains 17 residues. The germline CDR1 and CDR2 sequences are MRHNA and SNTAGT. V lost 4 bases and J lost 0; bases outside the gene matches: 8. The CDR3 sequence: CASSVSGGTPSTDTQYF. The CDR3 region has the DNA TGTGCCAGCAGTGTTAGCGGGGGAACTCCTAGCACAGATACGCAGTATTTT.

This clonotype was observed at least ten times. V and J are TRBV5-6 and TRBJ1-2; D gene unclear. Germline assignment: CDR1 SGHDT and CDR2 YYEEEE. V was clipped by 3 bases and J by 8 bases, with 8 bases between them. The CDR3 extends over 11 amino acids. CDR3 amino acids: CASSWGMGYTF. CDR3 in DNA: TGTGCCAGCAGCTGGGGAATGGGCTACACCTTC.

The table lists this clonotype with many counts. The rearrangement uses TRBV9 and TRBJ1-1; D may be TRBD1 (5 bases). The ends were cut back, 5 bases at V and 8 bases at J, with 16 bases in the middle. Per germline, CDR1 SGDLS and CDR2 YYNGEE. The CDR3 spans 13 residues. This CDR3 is CASRTDEMGEAFF. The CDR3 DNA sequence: TGTGCCAGCAGGACAGACGAAATGGGAGAAGCTTTCTTT.

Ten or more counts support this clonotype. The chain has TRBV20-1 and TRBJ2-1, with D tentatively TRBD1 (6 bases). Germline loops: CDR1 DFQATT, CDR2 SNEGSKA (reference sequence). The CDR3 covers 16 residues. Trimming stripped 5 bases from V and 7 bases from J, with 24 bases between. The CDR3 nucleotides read TGCAGTGCTCCCAACTTGGGGGCGGGCGGAGATAATGAGCAGTTCTTC. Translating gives CSAPNLGAGGDNEQFF.

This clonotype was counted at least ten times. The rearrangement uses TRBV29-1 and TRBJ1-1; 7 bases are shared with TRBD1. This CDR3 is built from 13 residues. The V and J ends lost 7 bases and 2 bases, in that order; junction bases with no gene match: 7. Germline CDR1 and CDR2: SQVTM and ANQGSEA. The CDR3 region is CSAGTAKNTEAFF. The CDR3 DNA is TGCAGCGCTGGGACAGCTAAAAACACTGAAGCTTTCTTT.

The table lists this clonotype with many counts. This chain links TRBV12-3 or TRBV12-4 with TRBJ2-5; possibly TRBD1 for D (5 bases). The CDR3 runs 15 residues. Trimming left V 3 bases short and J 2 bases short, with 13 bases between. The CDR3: CASSFHEAGQETQYF. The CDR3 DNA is TGTGCCAGCAGTTTTCACGAGGCAGGGCAAGAGACCCAGTACTTC.

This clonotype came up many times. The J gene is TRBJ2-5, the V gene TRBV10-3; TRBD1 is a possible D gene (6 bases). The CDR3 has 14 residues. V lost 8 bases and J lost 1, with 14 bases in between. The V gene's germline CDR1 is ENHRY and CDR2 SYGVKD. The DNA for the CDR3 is TGTGCCATCGGCCGACAGGAGACCCAAGAGACCCAGTACTTC. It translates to CAIGRQETQETQYF.

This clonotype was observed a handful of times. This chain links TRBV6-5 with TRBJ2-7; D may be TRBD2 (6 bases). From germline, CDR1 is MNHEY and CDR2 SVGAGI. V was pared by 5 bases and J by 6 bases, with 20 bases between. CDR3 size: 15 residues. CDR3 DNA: TGTGCCAGCAGTACTCAGGGCCTTTTCGGGGGCGAGCAGTACTTC. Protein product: CASSTQGLFGGEQYF.

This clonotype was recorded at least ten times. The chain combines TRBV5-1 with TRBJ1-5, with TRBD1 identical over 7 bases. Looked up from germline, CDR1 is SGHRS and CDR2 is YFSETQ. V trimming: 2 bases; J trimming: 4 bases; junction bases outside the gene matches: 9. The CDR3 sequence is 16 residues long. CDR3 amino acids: CASSLGEGGRNQPQHF. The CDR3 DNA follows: TGCGCCAGCAGCTTAGGTGAAGGGGGCAGAAATCAGCCCCAGCATTTT.

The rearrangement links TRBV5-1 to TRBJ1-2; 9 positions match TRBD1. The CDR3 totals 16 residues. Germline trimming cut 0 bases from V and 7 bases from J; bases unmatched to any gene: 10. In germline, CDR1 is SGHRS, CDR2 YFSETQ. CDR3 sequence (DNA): TGCGCCAGCAGCTTGGGAACAGGGGGCACGGCGTTTGGCTACACCTTC. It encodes CASSLGTGGTAFGYTF.

CDR3 amino acids: CASSFSTGEAFF. As DNA, the CDR3 is TGTGCCAGCAGCTTCTCTACAGGGGAAGCTTTCTTT. The genes are TRBV7-9 and TRBJ1-1, with TRBD1 as a possible D gene (6 bases). The CDR3 consists of 12 residues. Trimming took 3 bases from V and 8 from J, leaving 10 bases between them. The V gene's germline CDR1 is SEHNR and CDR2 FQNEAQ (reference sequence).

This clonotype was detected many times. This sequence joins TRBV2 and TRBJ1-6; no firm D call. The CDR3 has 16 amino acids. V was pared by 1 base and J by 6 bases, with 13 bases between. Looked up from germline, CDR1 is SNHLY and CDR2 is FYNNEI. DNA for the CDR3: TGTGCCAGCAGTGAAGATGTATGGGGAGCTAATTCACCCCTCCACTTT. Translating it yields CASSEDVWGANSPLHF. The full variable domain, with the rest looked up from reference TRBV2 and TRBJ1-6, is EPEVTQTPSHQVTQMGQEVILRCVPISNHLYFYWYRQILGQKVEFLVSFYNNEISEKSEIFDDQFSVERPDGSNFTLKIRSTKLEDSAMYFCASSEDVWGANSPLHFGNGTRLTVT.

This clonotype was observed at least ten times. The CDR3 region is CASSLEQNTEAFF. Here the CDR3 DNA reads TGTGCCAGCAGCTTAGAACAGAACACTGAAGCTTTCTTT. The rearrangement links TRBV7-9 to TRBJ1-1, with unresolved D. In germline, CDR1 is SEHNR, CDR2 FQNEAQ (reference sequence). V gave up 1 base and J gave up 1 base, with 4 bases separating them. CDR3 length: 13 amino acids.

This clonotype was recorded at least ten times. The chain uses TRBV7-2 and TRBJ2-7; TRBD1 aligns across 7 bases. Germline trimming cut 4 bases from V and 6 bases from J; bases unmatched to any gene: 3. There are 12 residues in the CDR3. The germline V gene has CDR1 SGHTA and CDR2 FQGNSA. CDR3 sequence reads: CASSSGTAEQYF. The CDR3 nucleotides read TGTGCCAGCAGCTCAGGGACAGCCGAGCAGTACTTC.

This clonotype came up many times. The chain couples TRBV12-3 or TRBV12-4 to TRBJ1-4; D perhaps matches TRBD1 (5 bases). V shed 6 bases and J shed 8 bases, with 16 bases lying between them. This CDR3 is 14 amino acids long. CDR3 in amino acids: CASSWDGEGEKLFF. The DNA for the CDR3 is TGTGCCAGCAGCTGGGACGGAGAAGGGGAAAAACTGTTTTTT.

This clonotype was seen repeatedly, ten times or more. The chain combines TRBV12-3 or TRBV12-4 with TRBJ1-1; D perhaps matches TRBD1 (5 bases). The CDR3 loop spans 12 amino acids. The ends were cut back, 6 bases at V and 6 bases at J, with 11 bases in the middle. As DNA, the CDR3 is TGTGCCAGCAGCTCTGACAGTCCTGAAGCTTTCTTT. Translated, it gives CASSSDSPEAFF.